The text below deals with one T cell receptor (beta chain). Antigen: not known. The CDR3 contains 14 residues. Germline-derived CDR1 and CDR2 are MDHEN and SYDVKM. V lost 6 bases, J lost 13 bases, and 21 bases lay in between. These data belong to a study of cytomegalovirus exposure and HLA in healthy donors. Generated by immunoSEQ multiplex PCR, the TCRdb table keeps only in-frame clones and is missing some. The repertoire holds 65,000 to 95,000 clones, roughly 93% seen once, with approximately 4% in the top ten. Overall study findings and caveats: Reports showed the classifier diagnosing cytomegalovirus status with high specificity and sensitivity.

This sequence joins TRBV28 and TRBJ2-2, with a tentative D call TRBD2 (5 bases). The sequenced material came from PBMCs. The clonotype was recovered from a young woman in good health and CMV-seronegative. The CDR3 loop reads CASRGLAGPFRLFF. CDR3 in DNA: TGTGCCAGCAGAGGGCTAGCAGGCCCCTTCAGGCTGTTTTTT. Based on the CDR3 plus reference TRBV28 and TRBJ2-2, the full variable domain is DVKVTQSSRYLVKRTGEKVFLECVQDMDHENMFWYRQDPGLGLRLIYFSYDVKMKEKGDIPEGYSVSREKKERFSLILESASTNQTSMYLCASRGLAGPFRLFFGEGSRLTVL.